These T cell receptor beta chains were read from a single sample in a study of blood T cell repertoires in COVID-19. TCRdb keeps only in-frame clones here, not all; method: immunoSEQ multiplex PCR. The table records 88,000 or so clones, roughly 80% of them present only once. The sample was peripheral blood. These receptor sequences come from a man aged 60 to 69 with acute or convalescent COVID-19. Each CDR3 is given with its conserved first and last residue. The D gene is left open where the match is weak. Expanded clones are given a class, and other clones once, few, many or no size at all.

d_gene: NA; v_gene: TRBV6-4; j_gene: TRBJ1-2; abundance: NA; CDR3aa: CASSPGGLAYGYTF; CDR3nt: TGTGCCAGCAGTCCGGGGGGCCTCGCCTATGGCTACACCTTC
d_gene: NA; v_gene: TRBV6-5; j_gene: TRBJ1-5; abundance: NA; CDR3aa: CASRHRGQPQHF; CDR3nt: TGTGCCAGCAGGCATAGGGGACAGCCCCAGCATTTT
d_gene: TRBD1; v_gene: TRBV7-9; j_gene: TRBJ2-7; abundance: NA; CDR3aa: CASSVSGGEKYF; CDR3nt: TGTGCCAGCAGCGTGTCAGGGGGCGAGAAGTACTTC
d_gene: NA; v_gene: TRBV18; j_gene: TRBJ1-2; abundance: NA; CDR3aa: CASSPRVRDHGYTF; CDR3nt: TGTGCCAGCTCACCACGGGTCAGGGATCATGGCTACACCTTC
d_gene: NA; v_gene: TRBV10-3; j_gene: TRBJ2-3; abundance: NA; CDR3aa: CAISAGGRDTQYF; CDR3nt: TGTGCCATCAGTGCGGGGGGCAGAGATACGCAGTATTTT
d_gene: NA; v_gene: TRBV10-1; j_gene: TRBJ1-6; abundance: NA; CDR3aa: CASSESRGITNSPLHF; CDR3nt: TGCGCCAGCAGTGAGTCGCGGGGGATTACTAATTCACCCCTCCACTTT
d_gene: TRBD1; v_gene: TRBV7-2; j_gene: TRBJ1-2; abundance: NA; CDR3aa: CASSSGQDYYGYTF; CDR3nt: TGTGCCAGCAGCTCTGGACAGGACTATTATGGCTACACCTTC
d_gene: NA; v_gene: TRBV15; j_gene: TRBJ2-7; abundance: NA; CDR3aa: CATSRDRTKAYEQYF; CDR3nt: TGTGCCACCAGCAGAGATAGGACAAAAGCCTACGAGCAGTACTTC
d_gene: TRBD1; v_gene: TRBV19; j_gene: TRBJ1-2; abundance: few; CDR3aa: CASSTGQGAYGYTF; CDR3nt: TGTGCCAGTAGTACTGGACAGGGGGCCTATGGCTACACCTTC
d_gene: TRBD2; v_gene: TRBV11-3; j_gene: TRBJ2-5; abundance: once; CDR3aa: CASSLGRLAGDQETQYF; CDR3nt: TGTGCCAGCAGCTTAGGAAGACTAGCGGGGGACCAAGAGACCCAGTACTTC
d_gene: NA; v_gene: TRBV4-3; j_gene: TRBJ1-4; abundance: NA; CDR3aa: CASSQDLQTPGQGEKLFF; CDR3nt: TGCGCCAGCAGCCAAGATTTACAAACTCCGGGCCAGGGAGAAAAACTGTTTTTT
d_gene: TRBD1; v_gene: TRBV5-6; j_gene: TRBJ1-3; abundance: NA; CDR3aa: CATNRGASSGNTIYF; CDR3nt: TGTGCCACTAACAGGGGCGCGAGCTCTGGAAACACCATATATTTT
d_gene: TRBD1; v_gene: TRBV5-1; j_gene: TRBJ2-5; abundance: NA; CDR3aa: CASSPGTVQETQYF; CDR3nt: TGCGCCAGCAGCCCGGGGACAGTCCAAGAGACCCAGTACTTC